The rows below give T cell receptor beta chains drawn from one sample of a study of T cells in Graves' hyperthyroidism and ophthalmopathy. TCRdb reprocessed the multiplex PCR reads via MiXCR and lists one record per CDR3 protein. The sample carries under 450,000 distinct CDR3 sequences, about 14% recorded once. Sequencing was carried out using blood. These receptors were taken from a man younger than 45 with Graves' hyperthyroidism that later progressed to Graves' ophthalmopathy. Both conserved end residues are part of each CDR3. D genes are given only for firm matches. The size entry is marked missing in some rows and otherwise reads once, few, many or a size class.

D gene: .
clone size: .
J gene: TRBJ1-5
V gene: TRBV19
CDR3 protein: CASNDRRNNQPQHF
CDR3 DNA: TGTGCCAGTAATGACAGGCGGAACAATCAGCCCCAGCATTTT

D gene: .
clone size: many
J gene: TRBJ2-5
V gene: TRBV11-2
CDR3 protein: CASSYRVETQYF
CDR3 DNA: TGTGCCAGCAGCTACAGGGTTGAGACCCAGTACTTC

D gene: .
clone size: many
J gene: TRBJ1-6
V gene: TRBV3-1
CDR3 protein: CASSQGVGNSPLHF
CDR3 DNA: TGTGCCAGCAGCCAAGGTGTAGGGAACTCACCCCTCCACTTT

D gene: TRBD1
clone size: many
J gene: TRBJ1-6
V gene: TRBV5-1
CDR3 protein: CASSLGQGGSPLHF
CDR3 DNA: TGTGCCAGCAGTTTGGGACAGGGTGGTTCACCCCTCCACTTT

D gene: .
clone size: many
J gene: TRBJ1-2
V gene: TRBV18
CDR3 protein: CASSPGENYGYTF
CDR3 DNA: TGTGCCAGCTCACCGGGTGAGAACTATGGCTACACCTTC

D gene: .
clone size: many
J gene: TRBJ2-5
V gene: TRBV6-2/TRBV6-3
CDR3 protein: CASNTPLGGHRTQYF
CDR3 DNA: TGTGCCAGCAACACTCCGTTGGGGGGCCATCGAACCCAGTACTTC

D gene: TRBD1
clone size: many
J gene: TRBJ1-4
V gene: TRBV6-1
CDR3 protein: CASSFNSGTGGSNEKLFF
CDR3 DNA: TGTGCCAGCAGCTTCAATTCCGGGACAGGGGGTTCTAATGAAAAACTGTTTTTT

D gene: TRBD1
clone size: many
J gene: TRBJ2-5
V gene: TRBV5-6
CDR3 protein: CASSVGQAQETQYF
CDR3 DNA: TGTGCCAGCAGCGTGGGACAGGCGCAGGAGACCCAGTACTTC

D gene: .
clone size: few
J gene: TRBJ1-1
V gene: TRBV5-4
CDR3 protein: CASSLAEKNTEAFF
CDR3 DNA: TGTGCCAGCAGCTTGGCCGAAAAGAACACTGAAGCTTTCTTT

D gene: .
clone size: .
J gene: TRBJ1-4
V gene: TRBV9
CDR3 protein: CASSEDNNEKLFF
CDR3 DNA: TGTGCCAGCAGCGAGGACAATAATGAAAAACTGTTTTTT

D gene: .
clone size: many
J gene: TRBJ1-1
V gene: TRBV7-2
CDR3 protein: CASSLTAITEAFF
CDR3 DNA: TGTGCCAGCAGCTTGACTGCTATCACTGAAGCTTTCTTT

D gene: .
clone size: .
J gene: TRBJ1-1
V gene: TRBV19
CDR3 protein: CASSIITGRGTEAFF
CDR3 DNA: TGTGCCAGTAGTATAATCACAGGGCGGGGCACTGAAGCTTTCTTT

D gene: .
clone size: .
J gene: TRBJ2-5
V gene: TRBV10-3
CDR3 protein: CAISDDPRNEETQYF
CDR3 DNA: TGTGCCATCAGTGACGACCCCAGGAATGAAGAGACCCAGTACTTC

D gene: .
clone size: once
J gene: TRBJ1-4
V gene: TRBV5-1
CDR3 protein: CASSWMTGDNEKLFF
CDR3 DNA: TGCGCCAGCAGCTGGATGACAGGAGATAATGAAAAACTGTTTTTT

D gene: TRBD2
clone size: .
J gene: TRBJ2-1
V gene: TRBV20-1
CDR3 protein: CSARDQERGGYNEQFF
CDR3 DNA: TGCAGTGCTAGAGATCAGGAGCGGGGGGGGTACAATGAGCAGTTCTTC

D gene: .
clone size: few
J gene: TRBJ1-3
V gene: TRBV15
CDR3 protein: CATSRDRGLGNTIYF
CDR3 DNA: TGTGCCACCAGCAGAGATCGCGGGCTTGGAAACACCATATATTTT

D gene: .
clone size: .
J gene: TRBJ2-4
V gene: TRBV3-1
CDR3 protein: CASSQDEEYIQYF
CDR3 DNA: TGTGCCAGCAGCCAAGACGAAGAATACATTCAGTACTTC

D gene: TRBD2
clone size: few
J gene: TRBJ2-1
V gene: TRBV11-3
CDR3 protein: CASSLDSGGLSYNEQFF
CDR3 DNA: TGTGCCAGCAGCTTAGATAGCGGGGGCCTCTCCTACAATGAGCAGTTCTTC

D gene: TRBD1
clone size: many
J gene: TRBJ1-2
V gene: TRBV28
CDR3 protein: CASSGTANDYGYTF
CDR3 DNA: TGTGCCAGCAGTGGGACAGCGAATGATTATGGCTACACCTTC

D gene: .
clone size: .
J gene: TRBJ2-3
V gene: TRBV18
CDR3 protein: CASSTSQGPDTQYF
CDR3 DNA: TGTGCCAGCTCAACGTCGCAGGGGCCAGATACGCAGTATTTT

D gene: .
clone size: few
J gene: TRBJ2-4
V gene: TRBV4-1
CDR3 protein: CASSQAGTEKNIQYF
CDR3 DNA: TGCGCCAGCAGCCAGGCCGGGACGGAAAAAAACATTCAGTACTTC

D gene: .
clone size: many
J gene: TRBJ1-1
V gene: TRBV20-1
CDR3 protein: CSALTSSTEAFF
CDR3 DNA: TGCAGTGCTCTTACCTCAAGCACTGAAGCTTTCTTT

D gene: .
clone size: few
J gene: TRBJ2-1
V gene: TRBV5-5
CDR3 protein: CASSPLVGSTAVVFF
CDR3 DNA: TGTGCCAGCAGCCCCCTGGTTGGTAGTACCGCCGTCGTCTTCTTC

D gene: TRBD2
clone size: many
J gene: TRBJ2-1
V gene: TRBV6-1
CDR3 protein: CASKTGLAVDEQFF
CDR3 DNA: TGTGCCAGCAAAACCGGACTAGCCGTCGATGAGCAGTTCTTC

D gene: .
clone size: few
J gene: TRBJ2-5
V gene: TRBV11-2
CDR3 protein: CASGSFAGSTETQYF
CDR3 DNA: TGTGCCAGCGGCTCCTTCGCTGGGAGCACGGAGACCCAGTACTTC

D gene: TRBD1
clone size: many
J gene: TRBJ2-7
V gene: TRBV7-9
CDR3 protein: CASSRGQGAREQYF
CDR3 DNA: TGTGCCAGCAGCCGGGGACAGGGGGCACGTGAGCAGTACTTC

D gene: TRBD1
clone size: .
J gene: TRBJ1-3
V gene: TRBV5-4
CDR3 protein: CASSWGQGNTIYF
CDR3 DNA: TGTGCCAGCAGCTGGGGACAGGGGAACACCATATATTTT

D gene: .
clone size: .
J gene: TRBJ2-1
V gene: TRBV14
CDR3 protein: CASSHPGVNEQFF
CDR3 DNA: TGTGCCAGCAGCCATCCCGGTGTCAATGAGCAGTTCTTC

D gene: .
clone size: many
J gene: TRBJ2-3
V gene: TRBV11-2
CDR3 protein: CASSLHLASADTQYF
CDR3 DNA: TGTGCCAGCAGCCTTCACCTGGCGTCGGCAGATACGCAGTATTTT

D gene: .
clone size: .
J gene: TRBJ1-6
V gene: TRBV7-2
CDR3 protein: CASSLTAGARNSPLHF
CDR3 DNA: TGTGCCAGCAGCTTAACGGCTGGGGCAAGGAATTCACCCCTCCACTTT

D gene: TRBD1
clone size: many
J gene: TRBJ2-2
V gene: TRBV2
CDR3 protein: CASSESGQGYTGELFF
CDR3 DNA: TGTGCCAGCAGTGAATCGGGACAGGGATACACCGGGGAGCTGTTTTTT

D gene: .
clone size: few
J gene: TRBJ1-3
V gene: TRBV6-1
CDR3 protein: CATGRSGNTIYF
CDR3 DNA: TGTGCTACTGGACGCTCTGGAAACACCATATATTTT

D gene: .
clone size: few
J gene: TRBJ2-3
V gene: TRBV19
CDR3 protein: CASSTDLANTQYF
CDR3 DNA: TGTGCCAGTAGTACCGACCTTGCAAATACGCAGTATTTT

D gene: .
clone size: .
J gene: TRBJ2-7
V gene: TRBV5-1
CDR3 protein: CASSITAGSYEQYF
CDR3 DNA: TGCGCCAGCAGCATAACGGCGGGGTCCTACGAGCAGTACTTC

D gene: .
clone size: many
J gene: TRBJ2-3
V gene: TRBV20-1
CDR3 protein: CSAESVGNTDTQYF
CDR3 DNA: TGCAGTGCGGAAAGTGTGGGGAACACAGATACGCAGTATTTT

D gene: .
clone size: .
J gene: TRBJ2-7
V gene: TRBV27
CDR3 protein: CASSLGRAANEQYF
CDR3 DNA: TGTGCCAGCAGTTTGGGCAGGGCGGCCAATGAGCAGTACTTC

D gene: .
clone size: few
J gene: TRBJ2-6
V gene: TRBV19
CDR3 protein: CASTAVGANVLTF
CDR3 DNA: TGTGCCAGTACCGCCGTTGGGGCCAACGTCCTGACTTTC

D gene: .
clone size: few
J gene: TRBJ1-5
V gene: TRBV15
CDR3 protein: CATSRDTLGRDNQPQHF
CDR3 DNA: TGTGCCACCAGCAGAGATACCCTGGGGAGGGACAATCAGCCCCAGCATTTT

D gene: .
clone size: .
J gene: TRBJ2-3
V gene: TRBV4-2
CDR3 protein: CASSQELARPTDTQYF
CDR3 DNA: TGTGCCAGCAGCCAAGAACTAGCTCGCCCCACAGATACGCAGTATTTT

D gene: TRBD1
clone size: .
J gene: TRBJ1-2
V gene: TRBV3-1
CDR3 protein: CASSQGTGGKGYTF
CDR3 DNA: TGTGCCAGCAGCCAAGGGACAGGGGGCAAAGGCTACACCTTC

D gene: .
clone size: few
J gene: TRBJ1-5
V gene: TRBV7-6
CDR3 protein: CASSRNSGIRNQPQHF
CDR3 DNA: TGTGCCAGCAGTCGGAACTCAGGGATTCGAAATCAGCCCCAGCATTTT

D gene: TRBD1
clone size: few
J gene: TRBJ2-7
V gene: TRBV20-1
CDR3 protein: CSARDPRGQASYEQYF
CDR3 DNA: TGCAGTGCTAGAGACCCCAGGGGACAGGCGTCCTACGAGCAGTACTTC

D gene: .
clone size: many
J gene: TRBJ2-3
V gene: TRBV29-1
CDR3 protein: CSVRVAMLTDTQYF
CDR3 DNA: TGCAGCGTCCGAGTTGCCATGTTAACAGATACGCAGTATTTT

D gene: .
clone size: few
J gene: TRBJ1-1
V gene: TRBV11-2
CDR3 protein: CASSLAVIRGMNTEAFF
CDR3 DNA: TGTGCCAGCAGCTTAGCTGTGATCAGGGGCATGAACACTGAAGCTTTCTTT

D gene: .
clone size: .
J gene: TRBJ2-7
V gene: TRBV6-1
CDR3 protein: CASGSTGEFLDEQYF
CDR3 DNA: TGTGCCAGCGGCTCAACGGGGGAGTTTCTCGACGAGCAGTACTTC